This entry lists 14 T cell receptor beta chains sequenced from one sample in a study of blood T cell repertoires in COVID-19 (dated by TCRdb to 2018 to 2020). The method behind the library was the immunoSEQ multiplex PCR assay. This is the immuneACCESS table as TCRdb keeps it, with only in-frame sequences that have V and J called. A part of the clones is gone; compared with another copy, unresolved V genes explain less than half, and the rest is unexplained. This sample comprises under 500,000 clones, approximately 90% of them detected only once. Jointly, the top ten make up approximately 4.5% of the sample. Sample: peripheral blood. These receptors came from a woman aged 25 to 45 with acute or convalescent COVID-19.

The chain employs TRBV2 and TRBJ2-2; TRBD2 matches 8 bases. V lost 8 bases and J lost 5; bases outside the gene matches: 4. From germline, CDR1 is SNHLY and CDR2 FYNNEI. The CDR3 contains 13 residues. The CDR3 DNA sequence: TGTGCCAGCGGCGGGGGGACGACCGGGGAGCTGTTTTTT. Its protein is CASGGGTTGELFF. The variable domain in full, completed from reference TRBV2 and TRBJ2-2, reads EPEVTQTPSHQVTQMGQEVILRCVPISNHLYFYWYRQILGQKVEFLVSFYNNEISEKSEIFDDQFSVERPDGSNFTLKIRSTKLEDSAMYFCASGGGTTGELFFGEGSRLTVL.

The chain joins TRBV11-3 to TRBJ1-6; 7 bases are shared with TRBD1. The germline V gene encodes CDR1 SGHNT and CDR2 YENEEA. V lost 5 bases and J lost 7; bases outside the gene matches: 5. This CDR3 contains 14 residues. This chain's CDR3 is CASSEGGWNSPLHF. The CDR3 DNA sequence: TGTGCCAGCAGCGAAGGGGGCTGGAATTCACCCCTCCACTTT. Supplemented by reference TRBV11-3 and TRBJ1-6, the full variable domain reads EAGVVQSPRYKIIEKKQPVAFWCNPISGHNTLYWYLQNLGQGPELLIRYENEEAVDDSQLPKDRFSAERLKGVDSTLKIQPAELGDSAVYLCASSEGGWNSPLHFGNGTRLTVT.

CDR3 sequence (DNA): TGTGCCAGCTCACCACCCGCTCTAGAAAAGACCGGGGAGCTGTTTTTT. Translation: CASSPPALEKTGELFF. V usage is TRBV18 and J usage is TRBJ2-2; D gene unclear. V was pared by 0 bases and J by 5 bases, with 13 bases between. Germline V gene lookup returns CDR1 KGHSH and CDR2 LQKENI. The CDR3 is 16 amino acids.

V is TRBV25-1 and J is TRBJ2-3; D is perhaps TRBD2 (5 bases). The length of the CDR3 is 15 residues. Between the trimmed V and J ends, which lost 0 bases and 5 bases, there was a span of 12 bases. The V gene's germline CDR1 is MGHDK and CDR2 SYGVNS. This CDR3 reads CASSEYASIGDTQYF. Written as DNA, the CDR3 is TGTGCCAGCAGTGAATATGCTAGCATAGGAGATACGCAGTATTTT.

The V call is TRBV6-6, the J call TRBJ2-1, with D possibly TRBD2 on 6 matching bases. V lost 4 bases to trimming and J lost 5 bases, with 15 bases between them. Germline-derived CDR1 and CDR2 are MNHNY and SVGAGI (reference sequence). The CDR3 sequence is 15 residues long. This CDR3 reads CASSFVGGVDNEQFF. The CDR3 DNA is TGTGCCAGCAGTTTCGTCGGGGGAGTTGACAATGAGCAGTTCTTC.

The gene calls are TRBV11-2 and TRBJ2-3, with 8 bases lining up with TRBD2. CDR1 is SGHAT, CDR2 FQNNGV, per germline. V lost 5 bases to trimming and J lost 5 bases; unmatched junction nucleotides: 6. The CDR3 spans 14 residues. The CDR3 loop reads CASSPRGVGDTQYF. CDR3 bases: TGTGCCAGCAGCCCGCGGGGGGTCGGAGATACGCAGTATTTT. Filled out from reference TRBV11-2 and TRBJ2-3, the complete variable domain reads EAGVAQSPRYKIIEKRQSVAFWCNPISGHATLYWYQQILGQGPKLLIQFQNNGVVDDSQLPKDRFSAERLKGVDSTLKIQPAKLEDSAVYLCASSPRGVGDTQYFGPGTRLTVL.

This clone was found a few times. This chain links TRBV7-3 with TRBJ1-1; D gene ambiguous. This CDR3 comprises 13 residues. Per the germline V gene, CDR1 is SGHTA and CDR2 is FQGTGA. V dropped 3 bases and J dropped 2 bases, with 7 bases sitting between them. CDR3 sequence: CASSLLSNTEAFF. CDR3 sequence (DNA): TGTGCCAGCAGCTTGCTAAGTAACACTGAAGCTTTCTTT.

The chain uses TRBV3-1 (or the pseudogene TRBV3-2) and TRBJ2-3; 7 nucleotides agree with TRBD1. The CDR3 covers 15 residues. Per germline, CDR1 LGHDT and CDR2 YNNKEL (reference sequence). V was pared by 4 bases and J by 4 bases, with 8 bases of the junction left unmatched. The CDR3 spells CASSLQGSTPDTQYF. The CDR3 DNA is TGTGCCAGCAGCCTACAGGGGTCAACACCAGATACGCAGTATTTT.

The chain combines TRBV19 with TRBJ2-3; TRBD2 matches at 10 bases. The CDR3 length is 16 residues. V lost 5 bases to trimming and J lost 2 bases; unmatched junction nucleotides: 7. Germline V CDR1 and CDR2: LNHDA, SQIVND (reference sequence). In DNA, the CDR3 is TGTGCCAGTAGTCGGCGGACTAGCGGCACCACAGATACGCAGTATTTT. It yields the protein CASSRRTSGTTDTQYF.

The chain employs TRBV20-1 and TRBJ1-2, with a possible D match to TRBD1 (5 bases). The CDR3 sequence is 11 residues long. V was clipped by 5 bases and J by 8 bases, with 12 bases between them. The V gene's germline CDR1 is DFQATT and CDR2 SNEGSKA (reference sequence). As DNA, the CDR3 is TGCAGTGCTGCTATTAGGGGCGGCTACACCTTC. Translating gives CSAAIRGGYTF.

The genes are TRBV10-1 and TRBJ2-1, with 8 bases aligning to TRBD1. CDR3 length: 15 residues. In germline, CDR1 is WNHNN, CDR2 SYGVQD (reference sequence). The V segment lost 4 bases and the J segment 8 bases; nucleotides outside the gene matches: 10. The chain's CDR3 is CASSAVGTGIDEQFF. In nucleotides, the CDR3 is TGCGCCAGCAGTGCGGTCGGGACAGGCATCGATGAGCAGTTCTTC.

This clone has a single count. CDR3 coding DNA: TGTGCCAGCAGCTTAGGTTCCGTCTACGTAGAGCAGTACTTC. This sequence encodes CASSLGSVYVEQYF. The chain combines TRBV7-6 with TRBJ2-7; D call uncertain. The CDR3 totals 14 residues. Germline V gene sequence: CDR1 SGHVS, CDR2 FNYEAQ. V was trimmed by 1 base and J by 7 bases, leaving 14 bases between them.

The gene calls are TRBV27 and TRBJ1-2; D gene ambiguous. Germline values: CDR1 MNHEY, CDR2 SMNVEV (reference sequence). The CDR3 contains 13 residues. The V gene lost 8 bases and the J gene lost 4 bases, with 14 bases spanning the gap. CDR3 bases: TGTGCCAGCCATCGAGGAGGCGGCTATGGCTACACCTTC. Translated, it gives CASHRGGGYGYTF.

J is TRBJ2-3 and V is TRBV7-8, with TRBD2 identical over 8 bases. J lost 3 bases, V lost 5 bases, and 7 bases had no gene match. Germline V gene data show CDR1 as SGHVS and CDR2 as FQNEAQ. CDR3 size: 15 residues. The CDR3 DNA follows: TGTGCCAGCAGCCGAGGGAGCGGGGGAACAGATACGCAGTATTTT. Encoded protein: CASSRGSGGTDTQYF.